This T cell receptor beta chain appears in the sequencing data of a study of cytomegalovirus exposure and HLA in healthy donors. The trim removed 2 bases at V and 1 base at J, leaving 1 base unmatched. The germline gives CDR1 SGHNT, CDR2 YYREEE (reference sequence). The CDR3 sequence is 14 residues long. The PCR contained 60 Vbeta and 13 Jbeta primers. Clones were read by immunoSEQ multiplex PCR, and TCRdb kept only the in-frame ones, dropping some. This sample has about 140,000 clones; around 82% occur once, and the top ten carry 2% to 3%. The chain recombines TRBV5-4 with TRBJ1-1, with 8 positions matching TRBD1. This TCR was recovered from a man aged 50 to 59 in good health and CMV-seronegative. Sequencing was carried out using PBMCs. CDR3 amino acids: CASSLGTGNTEAFF. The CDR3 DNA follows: TGTGCCAGCAGCTTAGGGACAGGGAACACTGAAGCTTTCTTT.